This TCR beta chain stems from a study of blood T cell repertoires in COVID-19. Study-level background: Samples of COVID-19 (acute and convalescent) were obtained from the United States, Italy and Spain. From T cells, B-cell-depleted T cells, or PBMCs came the material, which was cDNA or gDNA.

This clone was seen more than once but under ten times. Methods used by the authors: Researchers report that nucleated cell counts were estimated from reference gene primer amplification. Method: immunoSEQ multiplex PCR; TCRdb's copy keeps in-frame clones and lacks some. The D gene and trimming were derived from the DNA, and the V and J assignments and clone size from that table. The data hold under 250,000 clones, with around 83% observed a single time. The material sequenced was peripheral blood. This TCR was sampled from a man aged 50 or older with active or convalescent COVID-19.

CDR3 DNA sequence: TGTGCCAGTAGTATGGATGAATGGGACAGGGCGGACACTGAAGCTTTCTTT. Its protein is CASSMDEWDRADTEAFF. The J gene is TRBJ1-1, the V gene TRBV19; TRBD1 matches at 9 bases. Trimming took 3 bases from V and 3 from J; bases not matched to a gene: 11. Germline loops: CDR1 LNHDA, CDR2 SQIVND (reference sequence). The CDR3 consists of 17 residues.